This T cell receptor beta chain was sequenced in a study of cytomegalovirus exposure and HLA in healthy donors. Findings and limits, study-wide: V- and J-gene trimming in TCR beta was tied to a missense DCLRE1C variant by an analysis performed later.

With regard to this clone: No antigen is known for it.

The PCR contained 60 Vbeta and 13 Jbeta primers. Method: immunoSEQ multiplex PCR; TCRdb's copy keeps in-frame clones and lacks some. This table has 180,000 or so clones, 75% to 90% appearing once. Sequenced input: PBMCs. The TCR originated in a girl between 10 and 17 years old in good health and CMV-seropositive.

CDR3 in DNA: TGTGCCTGGGGGACAGGGCGGGACACCATATATTTT. Its translation: CAWGTGRDTIYF. The chain employs TRBV30 and TRBJ1-3; TRBD1 matches at 9 bases. Germline trimming cut 5 bases from V and 8 bases from J; bases unmatched to any gene: 4. The CDR3 consists of 12 residues. Germline lookup yields CDR1 GTSNPN and CDR2 SVGIG (reference sequence).